Presented here are 9 T cell receptor beta chains from one specimen sequenced in a study of cytomegalovirus exposure and HLA in healthy donors. Profiled with immunoSEQ multiplex PCR; TCRdb holds only in-frame clones, not every one. The data hold about 160,000 clones, with 96% observed a single time. What was sequenced was PBMCs. Receptors originate from a woman aged 18-35 years in good health and CMV-seronegative.

The chain couples TRBV27 to TRBJ1-2, with D perhaps matching TRBD1 (6 bases). The V end was cut by 6 bases, the J end by 2 bases, with 28 bases between. The CDR3 loop spans 19 amino acids. Germline loops: CDR1 MNHEY, CDR2 SMNVEV (reference sequence). CDR3 residues: CASSPRTVHHAPSNYGYTF. The CDR3 DNA follows: TGTGCCAGCAGCCCCCGGACAGTGCATCACGCCCCATCCAACTATGGCTACACCTTC.

J is TRBJ1-2 and V is TRBV6-5; D is unclear. The CDR3 covers 14 residues. Trimming left V 0 bases short and J 4 bases short, with 9 bases between. Per germline, CDR1 MNHEY and CDR2 SVGAGI. CDR3 in DNA: TGTGCCAGCAGTTACTCGACACTGGGCTATGGCTACACCTTC. Translated: CASSYSTLGYGYTF.

The chain recombines TRBV7-9 with TRBJ1-1, with no clear D. V lost 5 bases and J lost 4, with 8 bases in between. The germline V gene encodes CDR1 SEHNR and CDR2 FQNEAQ (reference sequence). This CDR3 comprises 12 residues. Here the CDR3 reads CASSPGGTEAFF. In DNA, the CDR3 is TGTGCCAGCAGCCCTGGAGGCACTGAAGCTTTCTTT.

The chain recombines TRBV19 with TRBJ2-7; 7 bases line up with TRBD2. The V segment lost 1 base and the J segment 0 bases; nucleotides outside the gene matches: 6. Germline V gives CDR1 LNHDA, CDR2 SQIVND (reference sequence). The CDR3 contains 16 residues. Here the CDR3 reads CASSIGEGGDSYEQYF. CDR3 bases: TGTGCCAGTAGTATAGGGGAGGGCGGGGACTCCTACGAGCAGTACTTC.

The rearrangement joins TRBV5-6 to TRBJ1-2; 7 bases line up with TRBD1. The CDR3 is 16 residues long. CDR1 SGHDT and CDR2 YYEEEE come from the germline V gene. Trimming cost V 1 base and J 1 base; bases outside gene matches: 7. Written as DNA, the CDR3 is TGTGCCAGCAGCTTGTATGGACAGGTCAATAACTATGGCTACACCTTC. This gives the protein CASSLYGQVNNYGYTF.

This chain uses TRBV6-5 with TRBJ1-3; no definite D call. CDR3 length: 14 amino acids. In germline, CDR1 is MNHEY, CDR2 SVGAGI. Trimming removed 5 bases at V and 0 bases at J, with 8 bases between. CDR3 DNA: TGTGCCAGCAGTAACAGTCTCTCTGGAAACACCATATATTTT. It codes for CASSNSLSGNTIYF.

This sequence joins TRBV27 and TRBJ1-6; TRBD1 aligns across 7 bases. V shed 5 bases and J 4 bases; nucleotides not matched to a gene: 23. Germline V gives CDR1 MNHEY, CDR2 SMNVEV (reference sequence). The CDR3 contains 21 residues. The CDR3 DNA reads as TGTGCCAGCAGTCTAATTACACCGGACAGGAAAACTCCGCCATATAATTCACCCCTCCACTTT. Encoded protein: CASSLITPDRKTPPYNSPLHF.

The chain combines TRBV7-9 with TRBJ1-4, with a weak D call TRBD1 (5 bases). The V gene lost 3 bases and the J gene lost 7 bases, with 12 bases spanning the gap. This CDR3 comprises 14 residues. Germline CDR1 reads SEHNR; CDR2 reads FQNEAQ (reference sequence). CDR3 loop: CASSFEGAGEKLFF. As DNA, the CDR3 is TGTGCCAGCAGCTTCGAAGGGGCAGGTGAAAAACTGTTTTTT.

CDR3 DNA: TGTGCCAGCAGCACCCGACAGTGGGGTGACGAGCAGTACTTC. This translates into CASSTRQWGDEQYF. The chain recombines TRBV13 with TRBJ2-7, with a weak D call TRBD1 (5 bases). V lost 5 bases, J lost 5 bases, and 16 bases lay in between. Looked up from germline, CDR1 is PRHDT and CDR2 is FYEKMQ (reference sequence). CDR3 length: 14 amino acids.